A selection of T cell receptor beta chains follows, all from one sample in a study of shared clonotypes between healthy human individuals. The table came from immunoSEQ multiplex PCR; TCRdb's copy has only in-frame clones and leaves some out. The table includes 1.5 million to 2.5 million clones, just under 95% detected once. Specimen: naive CD8+ T cells sorted from blood. The receptors were gathered from a young man in good health. Both conserved end residues are part of each CDR3.

v_gene | CDR3aa
TRBV5-1 | CASSWAGGGYTF
TRBV6-5 | CASSPRAVYEQYF
TRBV10-3 | CAISESGGSYEQYF
TRBV28 | CATAEGSSYEQYF
TRBV9 | CASSVGSGETQYF
TRBV27 | CASRTGDLNQETQYF
TRBV6-1 | CASNSQMNTEAFF
TRBV5-1 | CASSLGPGQGAFEAFF
TRBV27 | CASSLDRPPYNSPLHF
TRBV11-2 | CASSLSGGAYNEQFF
TRBV5-6 | CASSLNLAGTDTQYF
TRBV2 | CASSEALWGGLFF
TRBV19 | CASSRLAGTDTQYF
TRBV5-6 | CASSPGTGDVLTF
TRBV5-4 | CASSGAGGPSEQYF
TRBV19 | CASSSPDDANTGELFF
TRBV5-4 | CASSIGGEGPDEQYF
TRBV7-2 | CASSSFGGETQYF
TRBV4-3 | CASSQAGGEGPDTQYF
TRBV28 | CASLSGVAYEQYF
TRBV7-7 | CASSLTPPGTAYQSSYNSPLHF
TRBV30 | CAWSPTGPGDTGELFF
TRBV27 | CASSQGGINQPQHF
TRBV5-6 | CASSSDGTETVLTSYEQYF
TRBV9 | CASSEWSGTEAFF
TRBV10-3 | CAISESSTGPQWHEQYF
TRBV14 | CASSQEPVEQYF
TRBV9 | CASSVRGLGTDTQYF
TRBV9 | CASSVDWDGGQYF
TRBV30 | CAWTWRGGDGELFF
TRBV6-5 | CASSYEWNQPQHF
TRBV13 | CASSENRNHYEQYF
TRBV5-1 | CASSKDRAAYEQYF
TRBV6-5 | CASSYRGRNEQYF
TRBV27 | CASRGTAYEQYF
TRBV2 | CASSEGWGGGETQYF
TRBV27 | CASSPTGPPNTGELFF
TRBV11-2 | CASSLTWGSEQFF